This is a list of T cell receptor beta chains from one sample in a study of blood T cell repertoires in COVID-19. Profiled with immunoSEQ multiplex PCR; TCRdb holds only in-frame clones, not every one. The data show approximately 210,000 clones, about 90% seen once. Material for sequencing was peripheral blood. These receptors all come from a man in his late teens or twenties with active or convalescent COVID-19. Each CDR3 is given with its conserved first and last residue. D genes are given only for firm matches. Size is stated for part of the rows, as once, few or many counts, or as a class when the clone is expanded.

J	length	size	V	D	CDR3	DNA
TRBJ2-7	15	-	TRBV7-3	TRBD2	CASSLKRGFSYEQYF	TGTGCCAGCAGCTTAAAGCGGGGATTCTCCTACGAGCAGTACTTC
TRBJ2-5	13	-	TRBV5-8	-	CASLGQNQETQYF	TGTGCCAGCCTTGGACAGAACCAAGAGACCCAGTACTTC
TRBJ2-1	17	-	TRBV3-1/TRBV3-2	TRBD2	CASSQGTSGVVYNEQFF	TGTGCCAGCAGCCAGGGGACTAGCGGGGTCGTCTACAATGAGCAGTTCTTC
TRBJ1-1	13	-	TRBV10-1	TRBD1	CASSTGTGPTAFF	TGCGCCAGCAGTACCGGGACAGGGCCTACAGCTTTCTTT
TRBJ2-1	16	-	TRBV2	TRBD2	CASSASLAGGGNEQFF	TGTGCCAGCAGTGCTTCCCTAGCGGGAGGAGGCAATGAGCAGTTCTTC
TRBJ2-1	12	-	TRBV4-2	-	CASSPPGSDAIF	TGTGCCAGCAGCCCCCCAGGATCTGACGCGATCTTC
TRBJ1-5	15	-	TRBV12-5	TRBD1	CASGLGRQGNQPQHF	TGTGCTAGTGGTTTGGGCCGACAGGGGAATCAGCCCCAGCATTTT
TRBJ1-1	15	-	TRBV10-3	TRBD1	CAIRTPTGRNTEAFF	TGTGCCATCAGAACCCCGACAGGGCGAAACACTGAAGCTTTCTTT
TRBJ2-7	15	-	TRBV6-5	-	CASSYSTSLHHEQYF	TGTGCCAGCAGTTACTCCACTAGCCTCCATCACGAGCAGTACTTC
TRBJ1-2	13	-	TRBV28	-	CASSPGGNYGYTF	TGTGCCAGCAGCCCCGGAGGAAACTATGGCTACACCTTC
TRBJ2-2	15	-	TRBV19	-	CASTLGGLYTGELFF	TGTGCCAGTACCCTGGGGGGACTGTACACCGGGGAGCTGTTTTTT
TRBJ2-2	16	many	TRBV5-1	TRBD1	CASSLGQGSNTGELFF	TGCGCCAGCAGCTTGGGACAGGGGTCGAACACCGGGGAGCTGTTTTTT
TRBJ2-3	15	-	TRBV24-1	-	CATSQGTPSTDTQYF	TGTGCCACCAGCCAGGGGACCCCTAGCACAGATACGCAGTATTTT
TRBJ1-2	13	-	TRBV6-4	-	CASSEGQGYGYTF	TGTGCCAGCAGTGAGGGGCAGGGTTATGGCTACACCTTC
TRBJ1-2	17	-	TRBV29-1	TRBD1	CSVEDRGTGVRNYGYTF	TGCAGCGTTGAAGATCGTGGGACAGGGGTGCGTAACTATGGCTACACCTTC
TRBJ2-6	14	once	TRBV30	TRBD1	CAWTGGAGANVLTF	TGTGCCTGGACAGGGGGTGCTGGGGCCAACGTCCTGACTTTC
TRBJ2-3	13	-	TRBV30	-	CAWTQGPPDTQYF	TGTGCCTGGACGCAGGGCCCACCAGATACGCAGTATTTT
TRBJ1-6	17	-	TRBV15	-	CATSRDSSGARRSPLHF	TGTGCCACCAGCAGAGATAGTAGCGGCGCTCGTAGGTCACCCCTCCACTTT
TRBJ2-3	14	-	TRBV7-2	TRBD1	CASSPGQGVSTQYF	TGTGCCAGCAGCCCGGGACAGGGTGTGTCGACGCAGTATTTT
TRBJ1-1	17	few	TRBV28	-	CASSNSVGPRLNTEAFF	TGTGCCAGCAGTAACTCCGTGGGCCCTCGGCTGAACACTGAAGCTTTCTTT
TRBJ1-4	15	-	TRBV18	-	CASSPLQGLDEKLFF	TGTGCCAGCTCACCCTTACAGGGATTGGATGAAAAACTGTTTTTT
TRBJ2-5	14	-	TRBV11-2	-	CASSLGTVQETQYF	TGTGCCAGCAGCTTAGGGACAGTACAGGAGACCCAGTACTTC
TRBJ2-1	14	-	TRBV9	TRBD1	CASTTGTGNNEQFF	TGTGCCAGCACCACCGGGACAGGGAACAATGAGCAGTTCTTC
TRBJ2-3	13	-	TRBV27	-	CASSPWGEDTQYF	TGTGCCAGCAGTCCGTGGGGGGAAGATACGCAGTATTTT
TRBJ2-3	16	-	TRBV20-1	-	CSASSPAGGRTDTQYF	TGCAGTGCTAGTAGTCCTGCAGGCGGGCGGACAGATACGCAGTATTTT
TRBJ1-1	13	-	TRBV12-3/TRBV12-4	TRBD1	CASSWTGNTEAFF	TGTGCCAGCAGTTGGACAGGGAACACTGAAGCTTTCTTT
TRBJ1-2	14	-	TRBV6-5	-	CASTLQSRMGGYTF	TGTGCCAGCACCCTACAGAGCCGGATGGGTGGCTACACCTTC
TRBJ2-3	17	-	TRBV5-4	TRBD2	CASSFLSSGTGTDTQYF	TGTGCCAGCAGCTTTCTGTCTAGCGGGACCGGCACAGATACGCAGTATTTT
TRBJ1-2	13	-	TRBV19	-	CASSIGQLTGYTF	TGTGCCAGTAGCATCGGACAGCTTACCGGCTACACCTTC
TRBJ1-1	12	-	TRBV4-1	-	CASSHGNTEAFF	TGCGCCAGCAGCCATGGCAACACTGAAGCTTTCTTT
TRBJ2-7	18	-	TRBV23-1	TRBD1	CASSQSPYRQGKLHEQYF	TGCGCCAGCAGTCAATCCCCGTATCGACAGGGAAAGCTCCACGAGCAGTACTTC
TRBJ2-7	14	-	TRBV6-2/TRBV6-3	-	CASSFVLETYEQYF	TGTGCCAGCAGTTTTGTTTTGGAGACCTACGAGCAGTACTTC
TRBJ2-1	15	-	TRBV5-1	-	CASSSDFNLYNEQFF	TGCGCCAGCAGCTCGGACTTTAATCTCTACAATGAGCAGTTCTTC
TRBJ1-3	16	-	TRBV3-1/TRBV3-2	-	CASSQQQGYFGNTIYF	TGTGCCAGCAGCCAGCAGCAGGGCTACTTTGGAAACACCATATATTTT
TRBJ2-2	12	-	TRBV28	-	CASSLLSGELFF	TGTGCCAGCAGCCTTCTGAGTGGGGAGCTGTTTTTT
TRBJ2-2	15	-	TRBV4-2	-	CASSHPTGNTGELFF	TGTGCCAGCAGCCACCCGACGGGTAACACCGGGGAGCTGTTTTTT
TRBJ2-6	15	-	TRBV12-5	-	CASGLGESGANVLTF	TGTGCTAGTGGTTTAGGAGAGTCTGGGGCCAACGTCCTGACTTTC
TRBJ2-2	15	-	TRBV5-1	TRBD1	CASSFGTGRTGELFF	TGCGCCAGCAGCTTTGGGACAGGGAGGACCGGGGAGCTGTTTTTT
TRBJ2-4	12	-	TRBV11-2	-	CASSYRENIQYF	TGTGCCAGCAGCTATAGAGAAAACATTCAGTACTTC
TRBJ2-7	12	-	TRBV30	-	CAWTRGSGEQYF	TGTGCCTGGACTAGGGGGAGTGGCGAGCAGTACTTC
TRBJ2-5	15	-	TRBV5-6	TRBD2	CASRAGLAGQETQYF	TGTGCCAGCAGGGCGGGACTAGCGGGGCAAGAGACCCAGTACTTC
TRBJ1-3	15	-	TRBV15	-	CATTPDINSGNTIYF	TGTGCCACTACTCCGGACATCAACTCTGGAAACACCATATATTTT
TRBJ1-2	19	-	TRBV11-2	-	CASSLSFRMAGSRSYGYTF	TGTGCCAGCAGCTTGTCTTTCCGGATGGCGGGATCGCGATCCTATGGCTACACCTTC
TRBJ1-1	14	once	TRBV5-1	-	CASSSGVPNTEAFF	TGCGCCAGCAGTTCAGGGGTCCCGAACACTGAAGCTTTCTTT
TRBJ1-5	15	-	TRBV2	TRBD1	CASSTLRGRNQPQHF	TGTGCCAGCAGTACCCTCAGGGGGCGCAATCAGCCCCAGCATTTT
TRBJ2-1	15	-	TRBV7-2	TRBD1	CASSPGQGRRNEQFF	TGTGCCAGCAGCCCGGGACAGGGGAGGAGGAATGAGCAGTTCTTC
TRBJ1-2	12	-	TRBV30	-	CAWSEGIGGYTF	TGTGCCTGGAGTGAGGGGATCGGCGGCTACACCTTC
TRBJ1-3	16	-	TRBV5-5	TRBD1	CASSFGTGNSGNTIYF	TGTGCCAGCAGCTTTGGGACAGGGAATTCTGGAAACACCATATATTTT
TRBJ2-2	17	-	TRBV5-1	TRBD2	CASSELLAGGPAGELFF	TGCGCCAGCAGCGAGCTGTTAGCGGGAGGGCCCGCGGGGGAGCTGTTTTTT
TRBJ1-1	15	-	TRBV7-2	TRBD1	CASSLRGQGITEAFF	TGTGCCAGCAGCTTAAGGGGGCAGGGGATCACTGAAGCTTTCTTT
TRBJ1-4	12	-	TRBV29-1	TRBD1	CSAGQGSEKLFF	TGCAGCGCCGGACAGGGGTCTGAAAAACTGTTTTTT
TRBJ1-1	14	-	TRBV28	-	CASNRLQGEAEAFF	TGTGCCAGCAACCGCCTACAAGGTGAGGCTGAAGCTTTCTTT
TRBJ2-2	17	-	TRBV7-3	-	CASSLPVLGGGTGELFF	TGTGCCAGCAGCTTACCCGTGTTGGGTGGAGGCACCGGGGAGCTGTTTTTT
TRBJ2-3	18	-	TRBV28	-	CASSLPRGAHASTDTQYF	TGTGCCAGCAGTTTACCCAGGGGGGCCCATGCTAGCACAGATACGCAGTATTTT
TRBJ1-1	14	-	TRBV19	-	CASSISLWASQAFF	TGTGCCAGTAGTATCTCGCTCTGGGCGAGTCAAGCTTTCTTT
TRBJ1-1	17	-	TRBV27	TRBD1	CASRQTGPASGNTEAFF	TGTGCCAGCAGACAGACAGGGCCCGCCTCAGGGAACACTGAAGCTTTCTTT
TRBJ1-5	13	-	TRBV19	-	CASSQGINQPQHF	TGTGCCAGTAGTCAGGGGATCAATCAGCCCCAGCATTTT
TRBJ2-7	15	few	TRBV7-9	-	CASSLPGSNFYEQYF	TGTGCCAGCAGCTTACCCGGTAGTAACTTCTACGAGCAGTACTTC
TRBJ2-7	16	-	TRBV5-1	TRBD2	CASSLESSGGTYEQYF	TGCGCCAGCAGCTTGGAGTCGTCGGGGGGTACCTACGAGCAGTACTTC